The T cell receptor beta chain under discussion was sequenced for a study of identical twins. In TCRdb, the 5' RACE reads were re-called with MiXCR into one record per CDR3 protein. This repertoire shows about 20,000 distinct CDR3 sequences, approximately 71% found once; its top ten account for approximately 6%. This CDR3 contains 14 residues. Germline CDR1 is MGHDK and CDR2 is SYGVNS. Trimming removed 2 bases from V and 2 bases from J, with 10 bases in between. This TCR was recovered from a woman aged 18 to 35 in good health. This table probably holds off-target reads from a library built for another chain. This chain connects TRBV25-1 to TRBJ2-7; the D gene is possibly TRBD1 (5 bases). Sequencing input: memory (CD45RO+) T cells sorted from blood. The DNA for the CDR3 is TGTGCCAGCAGTGAAATTGGGGCTCCCTACGAGCAGTACTTC. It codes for CASSEIGAPYEQYF.